This T cell receptor (beta chain) was retrieved from a study of early T cells in non-severe SARS-CoV-2 infection. Study in general: Bulk RNA isolated from unsorted whole blood underwent sequencing; chains were not paired. Study results and caveats: The matching step, a VDJdb search, favored anti-spike CD8 responses and missed private and CD4 specificities.

This CDR3 contains 18 residues. Germline V CDR1 and CDR2: SGHTA, FQGNSA. Trimming left V 1 base short and J 0 bases short, with 16 bases between. TCRdb reanalysed the 5' RACE reads using MiXCR and keeps one entry per CDR3 protein. This repertoire shows around 67,000 distinct CDR3 sequences, under 15% found once; its top ten account for 1.3%. This clonotype was recorded at least ten times. Its antigen is not known. The TCR was taken from an adult who was a healthcare worker with PCR-confirmed SARS-CoV-2 infection or an uninfected control (not recorded which). The sequencing sample was made of whole blood. The V call is TRBV7-2, the J call TRBJ1-3; possibly TRBD1 for D (5 bases). The CDR3 DNA sequence: TGTGCCAGCAGCTTAGTGGGTTCGGGGGGGTCCTCTGGAAACACCATATATTTT. Its protein is CASSLVGSGGSSGNTIYF.